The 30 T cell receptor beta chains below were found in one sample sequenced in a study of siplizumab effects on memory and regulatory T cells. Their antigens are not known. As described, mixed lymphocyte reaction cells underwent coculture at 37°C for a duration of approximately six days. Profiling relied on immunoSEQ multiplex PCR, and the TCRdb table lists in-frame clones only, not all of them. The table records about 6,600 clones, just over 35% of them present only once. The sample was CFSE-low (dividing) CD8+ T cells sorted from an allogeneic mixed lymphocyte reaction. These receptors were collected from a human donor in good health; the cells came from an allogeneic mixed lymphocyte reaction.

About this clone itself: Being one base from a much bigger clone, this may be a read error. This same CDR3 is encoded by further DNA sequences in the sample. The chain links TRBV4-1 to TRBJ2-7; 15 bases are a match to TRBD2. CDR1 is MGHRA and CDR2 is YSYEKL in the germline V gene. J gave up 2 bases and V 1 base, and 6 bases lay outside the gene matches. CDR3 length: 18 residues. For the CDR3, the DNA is TGCGCCAGCAGCCAAGTGGGACTAGCGGGAGGACTGACCTACGAGCAGTACTTC. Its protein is CASSQVGLAGGLTYEQYF.

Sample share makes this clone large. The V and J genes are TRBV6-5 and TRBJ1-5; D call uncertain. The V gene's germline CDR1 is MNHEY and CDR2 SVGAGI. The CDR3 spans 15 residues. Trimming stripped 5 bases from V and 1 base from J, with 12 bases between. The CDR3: CASSPTVGSNQPQHF. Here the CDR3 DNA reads TGTGCCAGCAGTCCTACAGTGGGGAGCAATCAGCCCCAGCATTTT.

The CDR3 sequence is CASGTGMNTEAFF. The CDR3 DNA sequence: TGTGCCAGCGGGACAGGAATGAACACTGAAGCTTTCTTT. V gene TRBV5-4 combines with J gene TRBJ1-1, with 8 bases lining up with TRBD1. The J segment lost 0 bases and the V segment lost 7 bases, leaving 2 bases of the junction unmatched. In germline, CDR1 is SGHNT, CDR2 YYREEE (reference sequence). The CDR3 runs to 13 residues.

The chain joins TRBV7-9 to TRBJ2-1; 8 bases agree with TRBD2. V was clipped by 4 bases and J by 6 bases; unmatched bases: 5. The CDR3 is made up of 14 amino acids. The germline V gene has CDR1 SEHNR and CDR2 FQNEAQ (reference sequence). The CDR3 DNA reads TGTGCCAGCAGCTCAATAGCGGGATTCAATGAGCAGTTCTTC. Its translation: CASSSIAGFNEQFF. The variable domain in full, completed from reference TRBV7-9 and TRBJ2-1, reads DTGVSQNPRHKITKRGQNVTFRCDPISEHNRLYWYRQTLGQGPEFLTYFQNEAQLEKSRLLSDRFSAERPKGSFSTLEIQRTEQGDSAMYLCASSSIAGFNEQFFGPGTRLTVL.

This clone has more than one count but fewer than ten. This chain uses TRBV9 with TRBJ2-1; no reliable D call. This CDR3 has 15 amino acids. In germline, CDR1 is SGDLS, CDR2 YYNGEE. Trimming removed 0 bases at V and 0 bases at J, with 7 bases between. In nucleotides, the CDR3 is TGTGCCAGCAGCGTAGGGTCGAGCTCCTACAATGAGCAGTTCTTC. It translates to CASSVGSSSYNEQFF.

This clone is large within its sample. CDR3 sequence reads: CASNLDRGLPLSNQPQHF. The DNA of the CDR3 is TGTGCCAGTAACTTGGACAGGGGGCTGCCTCTCAGCAATCAGCCCCAGCATTTT. V usage is TRBV19 and J usage is TRBJ1-5, with 11 bases matching TRBD1. The CDR3 covers 18 residues. V dropped 7 bases and J dropped 1; count of bases not matched to a gene: 12. Germline assignment: CDR1 LNHDA and CDR2 SQIVND (reference sequence).

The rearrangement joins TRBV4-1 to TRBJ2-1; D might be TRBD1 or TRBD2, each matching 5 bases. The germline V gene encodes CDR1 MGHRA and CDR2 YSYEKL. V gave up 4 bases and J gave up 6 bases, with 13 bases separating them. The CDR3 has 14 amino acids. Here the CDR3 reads CASSPGPTPNEQFF. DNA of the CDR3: TGCGCCAGCAGCCCGGGACCGACACCCAATGAGCAGTTCTTC.

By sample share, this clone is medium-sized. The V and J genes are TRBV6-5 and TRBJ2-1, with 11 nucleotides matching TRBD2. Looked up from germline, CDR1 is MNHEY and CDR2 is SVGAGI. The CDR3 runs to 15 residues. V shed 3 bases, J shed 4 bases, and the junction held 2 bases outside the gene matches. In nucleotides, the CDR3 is TGTGCCAGCAGTTATACTAGCGGGGGATACAATGAGCAGTTCTTC. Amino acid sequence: CASSYTSGGYNEQFF.

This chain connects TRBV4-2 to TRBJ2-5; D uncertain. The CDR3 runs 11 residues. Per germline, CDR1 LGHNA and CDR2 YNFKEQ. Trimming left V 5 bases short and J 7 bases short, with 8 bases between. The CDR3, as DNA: TGTGCCAGCAGCGTTTGCGGGACCCAGTACTTC. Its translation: CASSVCGTQYF.

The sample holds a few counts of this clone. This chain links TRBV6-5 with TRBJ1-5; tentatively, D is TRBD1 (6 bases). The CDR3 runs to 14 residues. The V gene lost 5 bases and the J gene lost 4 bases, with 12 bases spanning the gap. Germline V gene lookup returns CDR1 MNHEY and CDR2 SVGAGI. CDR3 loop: CASSERQANQPQHF. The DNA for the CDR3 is TGTGCCAGCAGTGAAAGACAGGCAAATCAGCCCCAGCATTTT.

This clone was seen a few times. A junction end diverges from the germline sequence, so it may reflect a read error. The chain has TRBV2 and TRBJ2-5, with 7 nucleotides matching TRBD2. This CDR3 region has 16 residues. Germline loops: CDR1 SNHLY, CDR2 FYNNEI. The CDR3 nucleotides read TGTGCCAGCAGCGAAGCGGGACTCGCGGGTCAAGAGACCCAGTACTTC. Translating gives CASSEAGLAGQETQYF.

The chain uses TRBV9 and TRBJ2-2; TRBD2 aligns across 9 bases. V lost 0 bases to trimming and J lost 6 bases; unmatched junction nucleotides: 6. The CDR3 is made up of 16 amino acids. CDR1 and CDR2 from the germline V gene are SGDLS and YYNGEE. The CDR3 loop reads CASSVASGRQSGELFF. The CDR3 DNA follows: TGTGCCAGCAGCGTAGCAAGCGGGAGGCAATCCGGGGAGCTGTTTTTT.

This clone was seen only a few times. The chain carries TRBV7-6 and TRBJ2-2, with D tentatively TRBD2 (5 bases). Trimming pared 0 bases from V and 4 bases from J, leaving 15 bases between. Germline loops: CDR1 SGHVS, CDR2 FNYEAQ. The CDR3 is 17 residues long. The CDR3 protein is CASSLAPGPRGTGELFF. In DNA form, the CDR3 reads TGTGCCAGCAGCTTAGCCCCTGGACCTCGGGGCACCGGGGAGCTGTTTTTT.

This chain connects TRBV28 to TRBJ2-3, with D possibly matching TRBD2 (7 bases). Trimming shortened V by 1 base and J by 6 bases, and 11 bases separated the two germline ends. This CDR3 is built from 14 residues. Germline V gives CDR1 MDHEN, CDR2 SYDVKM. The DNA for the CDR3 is TGTGCCAGCAGTTTATATCGGGGGGCGGATACGCAGTATTTT. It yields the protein CASSLYRGADTQYF.

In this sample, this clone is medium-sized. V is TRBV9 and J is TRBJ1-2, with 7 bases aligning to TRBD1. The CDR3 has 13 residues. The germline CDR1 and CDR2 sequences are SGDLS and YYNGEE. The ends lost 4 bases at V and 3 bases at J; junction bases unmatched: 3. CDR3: CASSPGTDYGYTF. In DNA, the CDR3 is TGTGCCAGCAGCCCCGGGACAGACTATGGCTACACCTTC.

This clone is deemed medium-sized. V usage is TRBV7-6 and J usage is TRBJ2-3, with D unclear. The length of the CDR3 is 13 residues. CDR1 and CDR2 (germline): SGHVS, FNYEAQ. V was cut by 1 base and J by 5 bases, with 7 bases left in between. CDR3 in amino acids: CASSLVVIDTQYF. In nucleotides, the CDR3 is TGTGCCAGCAGCTTAGTGGTAATAGATACGCAGTATTTT.

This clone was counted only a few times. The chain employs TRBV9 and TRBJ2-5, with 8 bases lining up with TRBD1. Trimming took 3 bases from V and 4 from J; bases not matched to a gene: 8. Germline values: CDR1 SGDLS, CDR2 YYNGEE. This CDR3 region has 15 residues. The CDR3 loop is CASSAQDRVGETQYF. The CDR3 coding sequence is TGTGCCAGCAGCGCCCAGGACAGGGTGGGAGAGACCCAGTACTTC.

CDR3 in DNA: TGTGCCAGCAAATCCTGGGGGACCGGGGAGCTGTTTTTT. The encoded protein is CASKSWGTGELFF. This chain links TRBV5-4 with TRBJ2-2; the D gene could be TRBD1 or TRBD2 (5 bases each). With 6 bases removed from V and 5 bases from J, the gap between germline ends came to 11 bases. Germline CDR1 reads SGHNT; CDR2 reads YYREEE (reference sequence). The CDR3 is 13 amino acids.

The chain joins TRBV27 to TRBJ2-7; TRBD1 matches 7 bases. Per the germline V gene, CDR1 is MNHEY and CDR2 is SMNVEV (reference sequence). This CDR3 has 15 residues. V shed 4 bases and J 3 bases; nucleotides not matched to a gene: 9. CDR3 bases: TGTGCCAGCAGTTCCGCCTCGACAGGGAGCTACGAGCAGTACTTC. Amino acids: CASSSASTGSYEQYF.

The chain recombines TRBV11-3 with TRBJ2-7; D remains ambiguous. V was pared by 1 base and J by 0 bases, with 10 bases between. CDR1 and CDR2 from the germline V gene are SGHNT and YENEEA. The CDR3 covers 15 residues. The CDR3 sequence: CASSLASRFSYEQYF. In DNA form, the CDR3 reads TGTGCCAGCAGCTTAGCGTCCCGGTTCTCCTACGAGCAGTACTTC.

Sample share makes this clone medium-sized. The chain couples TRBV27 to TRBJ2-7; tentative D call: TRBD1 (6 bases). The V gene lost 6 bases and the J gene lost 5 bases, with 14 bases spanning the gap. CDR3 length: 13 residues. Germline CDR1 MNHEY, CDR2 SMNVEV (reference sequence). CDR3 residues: CASSLYNRDEQYF. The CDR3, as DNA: TGTGCCAGCAGCCTATATAACAGGGACGAGCAGTACTTC.

The CDR3 loop reads CASSIVSGGGNEQFF. In DNA, the CDR3 is TGTGCCAGTAGTATAGTGTCGGGAGGGGGCAATGAGCAGTTCTTC. The V gene is TRBV19, the J gene TRBJ2-1; 8 nucleotides match TRBD2. The germline CDR1 and CDR2 sequences are LNHDA and SQIVND (reference sequence). The CDR3 is 15 residues long. The trim removed 1 base at V and 6 bases at J, leaving 5 bases unmatched.

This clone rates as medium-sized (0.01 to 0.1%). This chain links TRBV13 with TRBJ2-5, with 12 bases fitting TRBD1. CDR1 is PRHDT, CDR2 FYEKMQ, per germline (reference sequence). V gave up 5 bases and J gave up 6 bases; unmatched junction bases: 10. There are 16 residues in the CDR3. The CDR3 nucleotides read TGTGCCAGCAGCCCTTCGGCAGGGGACAGGGGGCAGACCCAGTACTTC. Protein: CASSPSAGDRGQTQYF.

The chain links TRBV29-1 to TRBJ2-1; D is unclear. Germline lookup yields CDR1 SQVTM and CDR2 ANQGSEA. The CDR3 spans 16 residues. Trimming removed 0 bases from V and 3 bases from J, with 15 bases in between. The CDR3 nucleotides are TGCAGCGTTGAAGATGCTGGGCCGGTCGTCTACAATGAGCAGTTCTTC. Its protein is CSVEDAGPVVYNEQFF.

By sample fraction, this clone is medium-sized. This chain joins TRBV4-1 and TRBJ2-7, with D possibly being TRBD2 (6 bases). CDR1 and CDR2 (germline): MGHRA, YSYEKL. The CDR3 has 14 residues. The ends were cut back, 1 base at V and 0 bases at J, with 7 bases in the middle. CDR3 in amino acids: CASSQVGSSYEQYF. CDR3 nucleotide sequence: TGCGCCAGCAGCCAAGTCGGGAGCTCCTACGAGCAGTACTTC.

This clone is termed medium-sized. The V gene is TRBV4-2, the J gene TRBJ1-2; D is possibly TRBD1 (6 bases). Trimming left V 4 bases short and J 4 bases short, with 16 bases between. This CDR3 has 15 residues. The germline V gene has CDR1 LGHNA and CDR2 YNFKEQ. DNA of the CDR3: TGTGCCAGCAGCCGGGAATCTACAGGGACCTATGGCTACACCTTC. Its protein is CASSRESTGTYGYTF.

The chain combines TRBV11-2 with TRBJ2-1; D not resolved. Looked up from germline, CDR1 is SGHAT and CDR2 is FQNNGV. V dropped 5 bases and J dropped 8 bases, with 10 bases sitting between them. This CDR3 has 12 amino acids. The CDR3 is CASSQLRDEQFF. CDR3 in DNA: TGTGCCAGCAGCCAATTGCGAGATGAGCAGTTCTTC.

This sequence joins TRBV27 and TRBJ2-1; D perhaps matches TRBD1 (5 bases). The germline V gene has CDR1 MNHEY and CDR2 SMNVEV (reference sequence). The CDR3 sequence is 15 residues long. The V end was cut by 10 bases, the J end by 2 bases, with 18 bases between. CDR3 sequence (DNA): TGTGCCACCCAGCCCCTAGGGGTACCCTACAATGAGCAGTTCTTC. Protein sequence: CATQPLGVPYNEQFF.

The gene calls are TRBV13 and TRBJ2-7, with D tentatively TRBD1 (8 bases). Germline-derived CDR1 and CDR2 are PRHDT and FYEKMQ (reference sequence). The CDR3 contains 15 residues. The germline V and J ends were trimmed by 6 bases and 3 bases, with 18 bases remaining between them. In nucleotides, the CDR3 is TGTGCCAGCAGTGGCAGCGGGACAGGATTCTACGAGCAGTACTTC. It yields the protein CASSGSGTGFYEQYF. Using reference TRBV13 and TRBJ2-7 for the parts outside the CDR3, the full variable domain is AAGVIQSPRHLIKEKRETATLKCYPIPRHDTVYWYQQGPGQDPQFLISFYEKMQSDKGSIPDRFSAQQFSDYHSELNMSSLELGDSALYFCASSGSGTGFYEQYFGPGTRLTVT.

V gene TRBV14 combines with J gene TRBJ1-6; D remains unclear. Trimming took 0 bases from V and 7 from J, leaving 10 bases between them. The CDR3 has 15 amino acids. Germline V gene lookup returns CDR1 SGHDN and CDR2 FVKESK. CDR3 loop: CASSQEVLGNSPLHF. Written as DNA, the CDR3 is TGTGCCAGCAGCCAAGAAGTTTTGGGAAATTCACCCCTCCACTTT.